The rows below give T cell receptor beta chains drawn from one sample of a study of OX40 agonist ivuxolimab in advanced cancers. Sequencing was performed with immunoSEQ multiplex PCR; in TCRdb, only in-frame clones are kept and a portion is missing. Of fewer than 100,000 clones in the sample, roughly 90% were seen once. Sequencing was performed on CD4+ or CD8+ T cells sorted from blood, taken in a trial of the OX40 agonist ivuxolimab. The receptors shown here come from an adult with an advanced solid tumor such as melanoma, head and neck, liver or kidney cancer. CDR3s include the opening cysteine and the closing phenylalanine or tryptophan. D genes are given only for firm matches. Clone size is stated in some rows and not others, as once, few, many or a class when expanded.

J gene: TRBJ1-6; V gene: TRBV28; D gene: .; clone size: .; CDR3 DNA: TGTGCCAGCAGCCTAAAACAGGGCTCCTATAATTCACCCCTCCACTTT; CDR3 protein: CASSLKQGSYNSPLHF
J gene: TRBJ2-7; V gene: TRBV10-3; D gene: TRBD2; clone size: .; CDR3 DNA: TGTGCCATCAGTGCGCCGGGACTAGCGGGCTACGAGCAGTACTTC; CDR3 protein: CAISAPGLAGYEQYF
J gene: TRBJ2-7; V gene: TRBV7-9; D gene: .; clone size: .; CDR3 DNA: TGTGCCAGCAGCTTAGAGGTCCCCGAGCAGTACTTC; CDR3 protein: CASSLEVPEQYF
J gene: TRBJ2-3; V gene: TRBV2; D gene: .; clone size: .; CDR3 DNA: TGTGCCAGCAGTAACTCAGGCACAGATACGCAGTATTTT; CDR3 protein: CASSNSGTDTQYF
J gene: TRBJ2-1; V gene: TRBV4-2; D gene: .; clone size: .; CDR3 DNA: TGTGCCAGCAGCCTTGACAGTGCCCGGGCTCACAATGAGCAGTTCTTC; CDR3 protein: CASSLDSARAHNEQFF
J gene: TRBJ1-1; V gene: TRBV5-1; D gene: .; clone size: .; CDR3 DNA: TGCGCCAGCAGCAATACTGGACAATCTAACACTGAAGCTTTCTTT; CDR3 protein: CASSNTGQSNTEAFF
J gene: TRBJ2-1; V gene: TRBV27; D gene: TRBD2; clone size: .; CDR3 DNA: TGTGCCAGCAGTTTGTGGCTAGCGGGAGCTGGTGAGCAGTTCTTC; CDR3 protein: CASSLWLAGAGEQFF
J gene: TRBJ1-2; V gene: TRBV5-1; D gene: .; clone size: .; CDR3 DNA: TGCGCCAGCAGCTTGGGGAGGGGATCTGGCTACACCTTC; CDR3 protein: CASSLGRGSGYTF
J gene: TRBJ2-1; V gene: TRBV6-6; D gene: TRBD2; clone size: once; CDR3 DNA: TGTGCCAGCAGCCACCGCGGGGGGCGCTCCTACAATGAGCAGTTCTTC; CDR3 protein: CASSHRGGRSYNEQFF
J gene: TRBJ1-6; V gene: TRBV4-1; D gene: TRBD1; clone size: few; CDR3 DNA: TGCGCCAGCAGCCAAGCCTGGACAGGGGCGAGGCACTCACCCCTCCACTTT; CDR3 protein: CASSQAWTGARHSPLHF
J gene: TRBJ2-7; V gene: TRBV28; D gene: .; clone size: .; CDR3 DNA: TGTGCCAGCAGGGGGGACCGGTCAAACGAGCAGTACTTC; CDR3 protein: CASRGDRSNEQYF
J gene: TRBJ2-5; V gene: TRBV18; D gene: TRBD1; clone size: .; CDR3 DNA: TGTGCCAGCTCCCGAGGACAGGACGAGACCCAGTACTTC; CDR3 protein: CASSRGQDETQYF
J gene: TRBJ2-7; V gene: TRBV7-2; D gene: TRBD1; clone size: .; CDR3 DNA: TGTGCCAGCAGCCCCGGGACAGTCGGTTACGAGCAGTACTTC; CDR3 protein: CASSPGTVGYEQYF
J gene: TRBJ2-7; V gene: TRBV28; D gene: TRBD1; clone size: .; CDR3 DNA: TGTGCCAGCACCTACCGGACAGGGCAGTACTTC; CDR3 protein: CASTYRTGQYF
J gene: TRBJ2-1; V gene: TRBV9; D gene: .; clone size: once; CDR3 DNA: TGTGCCAGCAGCTTCAGCCTCTGGGGGGATGAGCAGTTCTTC; CDR3 protein: CASSFSLWGDEQFF
J gene: TRBJ2-7; V gene: TRBV28; D gene: TRBD1; clone size: .; CDR3 DNA: TGTGCCAGCAGTTACTCGTCCCTAGGACAGGGGACTTCCTACGAGCAGTACTTC; CDR3 protein: CASSYSSLGQGTSYEQYF
J gene: TRBJ1-6; V gene: TRBV2; D gene: .; clone size: once; CDR3 DNA: TGTGCCAGCAGTCGCAGGGGCTATAATTCACCCCTCCACTTT; CDR3 protein: CASSRRGYNSPLHF
J gene: TRBJ2-7; V gene: TRBV9; D gene: TRBD2; clone size: medium-sized; CDR3 DNA: TGTGCCAGCAGCCCTCTCGCGGGAGGAGGGTACGAGCAGTACTTC; CDR3 protein: CASSPLAGGGYEQYF